These T cell receptor beta chains were read from a single sample in a study of shared clonotypes between healthy human individuals. Sequenced by immunoSEQ multiplex PCR; TCRdb stores in-frame clones only, minus some. The sample records approximately 1,500,000 clones, over 95% being singletons. Sequences were obtained from naive CD4+ T cells sorted from blood. The receptors were sampled from a man aged 25-40 years in good health. The CDR3 runs from the conserved cysteine through the conserved F or W. Fields, in order: CDR3 length, J gene, D gene, V gene, clone size, CDR3 DNA, CDR3 protein. The D gene is left open where the match is weak. The size entry is marked missing in some rows and otherwise reads once, few, many or a size class.

13 TRBJ2-5 - TRBV12-5 - TGTGCTAGTGGTTTGTCAGGGGCAGAGACCCAGTACTTC CASGLSGAETQYF
17 TRBJ1-4 - TRBV4-1 - TGCGCCAGCAGCCAACGACAACCCCTTGCAACTAATGAAAAACTGTTTTTT CASSQRQPLATNEKLFF
14 TRBJ2-7 - TRBV9 - TGTGCCAGCAGCTTACAGATGGGGGCCTACGAGCAGTACTTC CASSLQMGAYEQYF
16 TRBJ1-5 - TRBV6-6 - TGTGCCAGCAGAGACACGGAATCATATAGCAATCAGCCCCAGCATTTT CASRDTESYSNQPQHF
17 TRBJ2-1 TRBD2 TRBV28 - TGTGCCAGCAGAACTCAGCCCCAAGCGGGATCGGACAATGAGCAGTTCTTC CASRTQPQAGSDNEQFF
13 TRBJ2-5 - TRBV5-1 once TGCGCCAGCAGCGTAAGCGGCCAAGAGACCCAGTACTTC CASSVSGQETQYF
13 TRBJ2-5 - TRBV2 once TGTGCCAGCAGTGGGGCAGGACGGTCCGAACAGTACTTC CASSGAGRSEQYF
16 TRBJ2-1 - TRBV18 - TGTGCCAGCTCACCAGTGGAGTGGAGCTCCTACAATGAGCAGTTCTTC CASSPVEWSSYNEQFF
15 TRBJ1-4 - TRBV2 - TGTGCCAGCAGTGAAGCGGCAGGGGCTTATGAAAAACTGTTTTTT CASSEAAGAYEKLFF
16 TRBJ1-3 - TRBV6-9 - TGTGCCAGCAGTCCCCGGCGGACGCACTCTGGAAACACCATATATTTT CASSPRRTHSGNTIYF
12 TRBJ1-1 - TRBV15 - TGTGCCACCAGCAGTAGAGGGGTTGAAGCTTTCTTT CATSSRGVEAFF
15 TRBJ2-1 TRBD2 TRBV19 - TGTGCCAGTAGTATGAGGGGGACTAGCGGTAATGAGCAGTTCTTC CASSMRGTSGNEQFF
12 TRBJ2-7 TRBD1 TRBV6-5 - TGTGCCACAGGGGACAGCTCCTACGAGCAGTACTTC CATGDSSYEQYF
12 TRBJ2-4 TRBD1 TRBV5-6 once TGTGCCAGCAGCCGCCGGACAGGGGGGCAGTACTTC CASSRRTGGQYF
17 TRBJ1-3 TRBD1 TRBV7-2 - TGTGCCAGCAGCTTGGACAGGGGACGCCTCTCTGGAAACACCATATATTTT CASSLDRGRLSGNTIYF
14 TRBJ2-5 TRBD1 TRBV6-1 - TGTGCCAGCAGCGAACAGGGGACCCAAGAGACCCAGTACTTC CASSEQGTQETQYF
13 TRBJ2-7 - TRBV21-1 - TGTGCCAGCAGGAAGACAGGTAACTACGAGCAGTACTTC CASRKTGNYEQYF
14 TRBJ2-2 - TRBV7-3 - TGTGCCAGCAGCTTGTTTCCGAACACCGGGGAGCTGTTTTTT CASSLFPNTGELFF
15 TRBJ2-7 TRBD2 TRBV6-6 - TGTGCCAGCAGTTCCCGGCGGGAGAATATCGACGAGCAGTACTTC CASSSRRENIDEQYF
12 TRBJ1-1 - TRBV28 - TGTGCCAGCAGTTTATGGAACACTGAAGCTTTCTTT CASSLWNTEAFF
15 TRBJ2-7 - TRBV7-9 - TGTGCCAGCAGCTTTTTCAGGGAAGGTCCCTACGAGCAGTACTTC CASSFFREGPYEQYF
15 TRBJ1-1 - TRBV14 - TGTGCCAGCAGCCAAGAGGTGGGGCCGGGGACTGAAGCTTTCTTT CASSQEVGPGTEAFF
14 TRBJ2-3 - TRBV11-2 - TGTGCCAGCAGCTTCCCCGGGAAAACAGATACGCAGTATTTT CASSFPGKTDTQYF
11 TRBJ2-5 - TRBV5-1 once TGCGCCAGCAAGCAGGAGTTGACCCAGTACTTC CASKQELTQYF
12 TRBJ1-2 - TRBV27 - TGTGCCACCCGACAGTCTCGCTATGGCTACACCTTC CATRQSRYGYTF
15 TRBJ2-3 TRBD2 TRBV29-1 - TGCAGCGTTGTAGGAGGCGGGAGCCGTACAGATACGCAGTATTTT CSVVGGGSRTDTQYF
14 TRBJ1-5 TRBD1 TRBV7-9 - TGTGCCAGCAGTCTGGACAGGGAGAATCAGCCCCAGCATTTT CASSLDRENQPQHF
17 TRBJ2-1 TRBD2 TRBV6-1 - TGTGCCAGCAGTCAAGGCGGGGGATCTAGCTCCTACAATGAGCAGTTCTTC CASSQGGGSSSYNEQFF
16 TRBJ1-1 TRBD1 TRBV5-1 few TGCGCCAGCAGCGTTCGGACAGGGCAGAGTGGCACTGAAGCTTTCTTT CASSVRTGQSGTEAFF
18 TRBJ2-6 - TRBV5-1 few TGCGCCAGCAGCTTGAGGGGGAGGGATCCCTCTGGGGCCAACGTCCTGACTTTC CASSLRGRDPSGANVLTF
14 TRBJ1-5 - TRBV5-5 - TGTGCCAGCAGCTTGAGATGGGGAGATCAGCCCCAGCATTTT CASSLRWGDQPQHF
13 TRBJ2-1 - TRBV7-2 - TGTGCCAGCAGCTTGTTCGGGCACTCTGAGCAGTTCTTC CASSLFGHSEQFF
13 TRBJ1-1 - TRBV6-5 - TGTGCCAGCAGTTGGACCCGGGACACTGAAGCTTTCTTT CASSWTRDTEAFF
14 TRBJ2-3 TRBD2 TRBV28 - TGTGCCGTCCTAGCGGGCTTCAGCACAGATACGCAGTATTTT CAVLAGFSTDTQYF
14 TRBJ1-2 - TRBV19 - TGTGCCAGTAGTCCCACACGAAGACAGTATGGCTACACCTTC CASSPTRRQYGYTF
14 TRBJ2-3 TRBD1 TRBV7-8 - TGTGCCAGCACCCGGACAGGGGTCACAGATACGCAGTATTTT CASTRTGVTDTQYF
15 TRBJ2-7 - TRBV6-5 - TGTGCCAGCAGCCTGCTAATGCGGAGCTCCTACGAGCAGTACTTC CASSLLMRSSYEQYF
13 TRBJ2-1 - TRBV4-1 once TGCGCCAGCAGCCACCACCGTAGGAATGAGCAGTTCTTC CASSHHRRNEQFF
15 TRBJ2-2 - TRBV5-5 - TGTGCCAGCAGCTTGGGACCGGCGAACACCGGGGAGCTGTTTTTT CASSLGPANTGELFF
16 TRBJ2-1 TRBD2 TRBV7-9 - TGTGCCAGCCGTCTAGCGGGAGTAAATACTTACAATGAGCAGTTCTTC CASRLAGVNTYNEQFF